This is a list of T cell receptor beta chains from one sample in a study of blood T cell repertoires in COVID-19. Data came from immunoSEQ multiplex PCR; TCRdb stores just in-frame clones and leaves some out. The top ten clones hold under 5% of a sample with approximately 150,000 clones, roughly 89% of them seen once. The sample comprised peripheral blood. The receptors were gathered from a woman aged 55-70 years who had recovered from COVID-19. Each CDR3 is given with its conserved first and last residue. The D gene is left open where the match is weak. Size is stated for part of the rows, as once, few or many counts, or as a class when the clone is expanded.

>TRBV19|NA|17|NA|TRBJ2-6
CASSIRIDSSGANVLTF
TGTGCCAGTAGTATAAGGATCGACAGCTCTGGGGCCAACGTCCTGACTTTC
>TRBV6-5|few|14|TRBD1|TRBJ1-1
CASSFGTGDTEAFF
TGTGCCAGCAGTTTTGGGACAGGGGATACTGAAGCTTTCTTT
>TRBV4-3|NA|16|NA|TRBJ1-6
CASSQDYRGYNSPLHF
TGCGCCAGCAGCCAAGATTATAGGGGATATAATTCACCCCTCCACTTT
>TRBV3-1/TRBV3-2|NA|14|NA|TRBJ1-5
CASSIQGRNQPQHF
TGTGCCAGCAGCATACAGGGACGGAATCAGCCCCAGCATTTT
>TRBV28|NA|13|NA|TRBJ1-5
CASIRDINQPQHF
TGTGCCAGCATCCGGGACATTAATCAGCCCCAGCATTTT
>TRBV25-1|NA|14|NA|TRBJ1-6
CASSETETQGSLHF
TGTGCCAGCAGTGAGACTGAGACCCAGGGATCCCTCCACTTT
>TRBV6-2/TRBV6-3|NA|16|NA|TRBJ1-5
CASSPSLRGVYQPQHF
TGTGCCAGCAGCCCCAGTCTTCGAGGAGTTTATCAGCCCCAGCATTTT
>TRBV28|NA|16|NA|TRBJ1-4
CASNPSLGLANEKLFF
TGTGCCAGCAACCCCTCTTTGGGGCTAGCTAATGAAAAACTGTTTTTT
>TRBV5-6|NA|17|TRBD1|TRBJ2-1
CASSLEVAGGLFNEQFF
TGTGCCAGCAGCTTGGAGGTGGCAGGGGGCCTATTCAATGAGCAGTTCTTC
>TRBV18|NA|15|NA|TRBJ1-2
CASSPPGLALEGYTF
TGTGCCAGCTCACCACCGGGGCTTGCCCTGGAGGGCTACACCTTC
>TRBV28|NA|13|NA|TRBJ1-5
CASSSQGYQPQHF
TGTGCCAGCAGTTCCCAGGGTTATCAGCCCCAGCATTTT
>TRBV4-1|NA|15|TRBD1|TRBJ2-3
CASRLGQGAPDTQYF
TGCGCCAGCAGGCTCGGACAGGGGGCACCAGATACGCAGTATTTT
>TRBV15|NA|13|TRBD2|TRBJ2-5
CATSRDEQRGQYF
TGTGCCACCAGCAGAGATGAGCAGCGGGGCCAGTACTTC
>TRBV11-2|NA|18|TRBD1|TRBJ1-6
CASSKRSSGTGVSSPLHF
TGTGCCAGCAGCAAACGATCCAGCGGGACAGGGGTTTCTTCACCCCTCCACTTT
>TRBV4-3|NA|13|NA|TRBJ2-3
CASSRGAPDTQYF
TGCGCCAGCAGTCGGGGGGCCCCAGATACGCAGTATTTT
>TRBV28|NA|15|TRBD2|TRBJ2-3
CASSLPLAGTDTQYF
TGTGCCAGCAGCCTCCCACTAGCGGGAACAGATACGCAGTATTTT
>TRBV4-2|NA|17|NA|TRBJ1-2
CASSQEPAGNSVYGYTF
TGTGCCAGCAGCCAAGAACCGGCAGGGAATAGTGTCTATGGCTACACCTTC
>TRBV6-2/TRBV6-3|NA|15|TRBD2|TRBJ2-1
CASSYSSGGDNEQFF
TGTGCCAGCAGTTACTCCAGCGGGGGAGACAATGAGCAGTTCTTC
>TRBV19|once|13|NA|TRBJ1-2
CASSIPGNYGYTF
TGTGCCAGTAGTATTCCGGGTAACTATGGCTACACCTTC
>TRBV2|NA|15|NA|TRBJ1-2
CASNDRLRANYGYTF
TGTGCCAGCAATGACAGGTTGCGAGCTAACTATGGCTACACCTTC
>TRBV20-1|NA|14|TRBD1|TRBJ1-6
CSASTTGGSPPLHF
TGCAGTGCTAGTACAACAGGGGGCAGTCCACCCCTCCACTTT
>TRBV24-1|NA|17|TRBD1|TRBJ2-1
CATSDPADRGGVNEQFF
TGTGCCACCAGTGACCCCGCGGACAGGGGGGGGGTAAATGAGCAGTTCTTC
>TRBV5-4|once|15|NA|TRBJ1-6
CASSLEQRENSPLHF
TGTGCCAGCAGCTTGGAACAGAGGGAGAATTCACCCCTCCACTTT
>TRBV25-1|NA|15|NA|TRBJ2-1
CASSPGDIGNNEQFF
TGTGCCAGCAGTCCGGGGGATATAGGGAACAATGAGCAGTTCTTC
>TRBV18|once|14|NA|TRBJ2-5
CASSPPASAETQYF
TGTGCCAGCTCACCCCCCGCTAGCGCAGAGACCCAGTACTTC
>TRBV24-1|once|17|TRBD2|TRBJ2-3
CATGGGLAGGNTDTQYF
TGTGCCACCGGGGGAGGGCTAGCGGGGGGAAACACAGATACGCAGTATTTT
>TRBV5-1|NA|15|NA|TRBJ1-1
CASSWGTGKDTEAFF
TGCGCCAGCAGCTGGGGAACAGGGAAGGACACTGAAGCTTTCTTT
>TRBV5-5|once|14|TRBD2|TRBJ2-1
CASSPGTTYNEQFF
TGTGCCAGCAGTCCCGGGACTACCTACAATGAGCAGTTCTTC
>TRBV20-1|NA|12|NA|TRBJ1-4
CSASPLREKLFF
TGCAGTGCTAGTCCTCTACGAGAAAAACTGTTTTTT
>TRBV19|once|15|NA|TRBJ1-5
CARRGRGGGNQPQHF
TGTGCCAGACGGGGTAGGGGGGGAGGCAATCAGCCCCAGCATTTT
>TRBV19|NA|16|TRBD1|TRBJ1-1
CASSLMIGTANTEAFF
TGTGCCAGTAGCTTAATGATCGGGACAGCTAACACTGAAGCTTTCTTT
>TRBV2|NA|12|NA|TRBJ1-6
CASNTAVTPLHF
TGTGCCAGCAACACCGCTGTAACGCCCCTCCACTTT
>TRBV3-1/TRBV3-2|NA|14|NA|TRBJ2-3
CASSHSRLADTQYF
TGTGCCAGCAGCCACTCTCGACTTGCAGATACGCAGTATTTT
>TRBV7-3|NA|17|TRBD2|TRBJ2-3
CASSLNGLAGLSLQGYF
TGTGCCAGCAGCTTAAATGGACTAGCGGGACTAAGTTTACAGGGGTATTTT
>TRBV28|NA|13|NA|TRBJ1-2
CASRNLGGGGYTF
TGTGCCAGCAGAAATTTAGGGGGAGGGGGCTACACCTTC
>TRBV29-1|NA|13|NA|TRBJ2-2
CSVWGRGTGELFF
TGCAGCGTGTGGGGCAGGGGAACCGGGGAGCTGTTTTTT
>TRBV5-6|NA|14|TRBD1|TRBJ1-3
CASSPQGAGNTIYF
TGTGCCAGCAGCCCCCAGGGGGCGGGAAACACCATATATTTT
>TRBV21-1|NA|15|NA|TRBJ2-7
CASNAGEMSSYEQYF
TGTGCCAGCAACGCGGGGGAAATGAGCTCCTACGAGCAGTACTTC
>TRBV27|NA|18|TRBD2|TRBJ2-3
CASSPGRRGGNVADTQYF
TGTGCCAGCAGCCCAGGGAGGCGGGGGGGCAACGTCGCAGATACGCAGTATTTT